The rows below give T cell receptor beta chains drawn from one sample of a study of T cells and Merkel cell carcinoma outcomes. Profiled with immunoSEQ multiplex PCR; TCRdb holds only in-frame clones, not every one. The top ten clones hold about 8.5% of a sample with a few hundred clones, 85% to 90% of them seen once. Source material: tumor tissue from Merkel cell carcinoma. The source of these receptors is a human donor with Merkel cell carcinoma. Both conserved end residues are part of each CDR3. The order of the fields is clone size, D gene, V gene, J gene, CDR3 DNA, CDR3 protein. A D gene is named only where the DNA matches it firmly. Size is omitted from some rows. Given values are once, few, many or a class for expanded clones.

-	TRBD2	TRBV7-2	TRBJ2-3	TGTGCCAGCAGCTTAACGGTAGCGGGGGGCATAGATACGCAGTATTTT	CASSLTVAGGIDTQYF
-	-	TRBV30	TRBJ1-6	TGTGCCTGGGGGACCCGGCCGCCCCACTCCTATAATTCACCCCTCCACTTT	CAWGTRPPHSYNSPLHF
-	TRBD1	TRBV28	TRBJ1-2	TGTGCCAGCAGTAAGCGGCATGGGACAGTTGATGGCTACACCTTC	CASSKRHGTVDGYTF
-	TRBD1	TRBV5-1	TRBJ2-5	TGCGCCAGCCGACAGGGGGTAGGAGAGACCCAGTACTTC	CASRQGVGETQYF
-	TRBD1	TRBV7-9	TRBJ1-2	TGTGCCAGCAGCTTTACGGGACAGAAAAACTATGGCTACACCTTC	CASSFTGQKNYGYTF
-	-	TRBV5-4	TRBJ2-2	TGTGCCAGCAGAAGGGGACTAGCAGGGGGCAACACCGGGGAGCTGTTTTTT	CASRRGLAGGNTGELFF
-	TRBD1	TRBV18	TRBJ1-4	TGTGCCAGCTCACTCGGGACAGGCGGAAATGAAAAACTGTTTTTT	CASSLGTGGNEKLFF
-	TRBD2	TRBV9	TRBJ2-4	TGTGCCAGCAGCGTAGGCTCTAGCGGGGGGGCAAGGACTCAGTACTTC	CASSVGSSGGARTQYF
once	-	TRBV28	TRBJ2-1	TGTGCCAGCGGAGGTCCATCGGGACAGCAGTTCTTC	CASGGPSGQQFF
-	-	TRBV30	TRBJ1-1	TGTGCCTGTTCAGGGGTAGAAGCTTTCTTT	CACSGVEAFF
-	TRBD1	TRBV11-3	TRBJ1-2	TGTGCCAGCAGCTCGGGACAGGGGACCAACTATGGCTACACCTTC	CASSSGQGTNYGYTF
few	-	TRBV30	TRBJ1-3	TGTGCCGGTAGTACAGGGCGGAATGGAAACACCATATATTTT	CAGSTGRNGNTIYF
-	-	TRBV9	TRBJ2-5	TGTGCCAGCAGCGTAGACTGGAGTGCGACCCAGTACTTC	CASSVDWSATQYF
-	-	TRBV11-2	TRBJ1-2	TGTGCCAGCAGCTTCCTTCTTAACTATGGCTACACCTTC	CASSFLLNYGYTF
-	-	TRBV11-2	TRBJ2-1	TGTGCCAGCAGCTCCTTGACCATCGTCTACAATGAGCAGTTCTTC	CASSSLTIVYNEQFF
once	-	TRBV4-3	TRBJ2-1	TGCGCCAGCAGCTCAAAGAGGAGGGGGACCTACAATGAGCAGTTCTTC	CASSSKRRGTYNEQFF
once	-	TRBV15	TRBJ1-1	TGTGCCACCAGCAGAGAGGAGGGGATAATGAACACTGAAGCTTTCTTT	CATSREEGIMNTEAFF
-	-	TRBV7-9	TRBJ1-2	TGTGCCAGCAGCTTAGACCGTGGCTACACCTTC	CASSLDRGYTF
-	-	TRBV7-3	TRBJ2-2	TGTGCCAGCCGGCAGACTCACGGGGAGCTGTTTTTT	CASRQTHGELFF
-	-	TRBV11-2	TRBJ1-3	TGTGCCAGCAGCCCGAGGGTTGGGGGGGACACCATATATTTT	CASSPRVGGDTIYF
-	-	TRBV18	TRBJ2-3	TGTGCCAGCTCACCCGGAGTGGGCACAGATACGCAGTATTTT	CASSPGVGTDTQYF
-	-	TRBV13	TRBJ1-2	TGTACCAGCAGCCCAGGGGTGAGGGCAGGGAAGGACTCGTACTATGGCTACACCTTC	CTSSPGVRAGKDSYYGYTF
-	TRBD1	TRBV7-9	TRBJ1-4	TGTGCCAGCCACTCGGGACAGGTTGCTAAAAAACTGTTTTTT	CASHSGQVAKKLFF
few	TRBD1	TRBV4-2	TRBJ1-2	TGTGCCAGCAGCCAAGGGACAGGGGATGGCTATGGCTACACCTTC	CASSQGTGDGYGYTF
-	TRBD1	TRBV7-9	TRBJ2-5	TGTGCCAGCAGCAGATGGGACAGCCAAGAGACCCAGTACTTC	CASSRWDSQETQYF
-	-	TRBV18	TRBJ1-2	TGTGCCAGCTCTCCGGACAACTATGGCTACACCTTC	CASSPDNYGYTF
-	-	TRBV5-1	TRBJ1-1	TGCGCCAGCAGCTTCTTCGGGGCAGGGGAGAACACTGAAGCTTTCTTT	CASSFFGAGENTEAFF
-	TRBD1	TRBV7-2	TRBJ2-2	TGTGCCAGCAGCTTAAGCAGGGGGAATTGGGAGCTGTTTTTT	CASSLSRGNWELFF
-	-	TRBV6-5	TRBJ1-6	TGTGCCAGCAGGCAGGGTAATAATTCACCCCTCCACTTT	CASRQGNNSPLHF
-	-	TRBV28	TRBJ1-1	TGTGCCAGCAGTTTCGGGGGCTGGAACACTGAAGCTTTCTTT	CASSFGGWNTEAFF
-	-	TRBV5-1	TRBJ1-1	TGCGCCAGCAGCTTGGATGTCTCGGGGAACACTGAAGCTTTCTTT	CASSLDVSGNTEAFF
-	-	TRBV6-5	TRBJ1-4	TGTGCCAGCAGTGACCGGGGCCCTAATGAAAAACTGTTTTTT	CASSDRGPNEKLFF